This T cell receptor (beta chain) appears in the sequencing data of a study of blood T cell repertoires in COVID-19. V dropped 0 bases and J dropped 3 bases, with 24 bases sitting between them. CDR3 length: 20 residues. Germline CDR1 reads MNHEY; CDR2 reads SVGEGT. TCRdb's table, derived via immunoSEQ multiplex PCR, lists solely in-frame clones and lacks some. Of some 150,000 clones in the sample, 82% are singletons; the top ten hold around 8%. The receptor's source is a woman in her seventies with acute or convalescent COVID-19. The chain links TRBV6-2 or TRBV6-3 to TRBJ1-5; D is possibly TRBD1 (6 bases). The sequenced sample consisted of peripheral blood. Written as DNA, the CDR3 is TGTGCCAGCAGTTACTCGATGGCGGGGGGGCGGATGAATAACAATCAGCCCCAGCATTTT. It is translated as CASSYSMAGGRMNNNQPQHF.